The entry below gives a single T cell receptor beta chain sequence along with its context. What this receptor recognizes is not known. No qualities accompany the bases; no much larger clone lies one base away. The CDR1 and CDR2 encoded by the germline V gene are SGHRS and YFSETQ. V and J are truncated by 0 bases and 9 bases respectively, leaving an intervening sequence of 16 bases. The cysteine opens and the phenylalanine closes a CDR3 of 15 amino acids. Of the read, only the CDR3 DNA is kept; its 45 bases are in frame from base 1. In Seattle, one collaborating source enrolled patients while the infection was active and tracked those patients longitudinally over the course of disease. Each collaborating institution followed its own protocols to collect whole blood in K2EDTA tubes. For TCRbeta analysis, collaborator samples were shipped as frozen whole blood, as isolated PBMCs, or as DNA extracted from either sample type.

TCRbeta CDR3 regions were amplified from genomic DNA by means of the immunoSEQ Assay, a bias-controlled multiplex PCR. The paper's processing steps were these. The number of nucleated cells in each sample was estimated by amplification of reference gene primers within the assay. Sequence reads were collapsed and filtered to measure the absolute abundance of every unique TCRbeta CDR3 rearrangement. For each sample, productive Simpson clonality was calculated as the square root of Simpson's diversity index across productive rearrangements. The source is immuneACCESS, and TCRdb retained only in-frame sequences with V and J called. Part of the clones is not carried over; for the studies checked, unresolved V genes explain less than half of this, and the remainder is unexplained. D and trimming come from the DNA, and the V and J calls and clone size come from that table. The sample records 150,000 to 200,000 clones, over 90% of which are singletons. The ten largest clones represent just under 2% of the sample.

These data originate in a study of blood T cell repertoires in COVID-19 (dated by TCRdb to 2020 to 2022). Regarding the study in general: Samples covering the acute and convalescent phases of COVID-19 were provided by collaborators in the United States, Italy and Spain. Where available, HLA class I and class II types were taken from metadata supplied by the sample provider and were not determined by assay-based typing. The sample metadata nearly always contained a de-identified subject ID, COVID-19 status, age in years and sex. The repertoires were released in a freely available public database intended as a resource for research on the immune response to SARS-CoV-2. The material from the prospective study consisted of cDNA or gDNA derived from T cells, B-cell-depleted T cells, or PBMCs. Deeply sampled blood TCRbeta repertoires from subjects exposed to, actively infected with, or recovered from COVID-19 were included in the dataset. Samples were obtained from the ongoing ImmuneRACE study (first 160 participants) and from 1,254 subjects provided by 6 global collaborators. Overall study outcomes, separate from this receptor: The quantity of clinical and demographic metadata differed by source and by participant and was supplied without curation.

This TCR derives from a woman aged 55-69 years with COVID-19, enrolled during active disease. The chain joins TRBV5-1 to TRBJ2-1; the D gene is perhaps TRBD1, from 5 matching bases. The sequenced material came from peripheral blood. Here the CDR3 is given as CASSLEFQGGVEQFF. The bases read TGCGCCAGCAGCTTGGAATTTCAGGGTGGTGTTGAGCAGTTCTTC.